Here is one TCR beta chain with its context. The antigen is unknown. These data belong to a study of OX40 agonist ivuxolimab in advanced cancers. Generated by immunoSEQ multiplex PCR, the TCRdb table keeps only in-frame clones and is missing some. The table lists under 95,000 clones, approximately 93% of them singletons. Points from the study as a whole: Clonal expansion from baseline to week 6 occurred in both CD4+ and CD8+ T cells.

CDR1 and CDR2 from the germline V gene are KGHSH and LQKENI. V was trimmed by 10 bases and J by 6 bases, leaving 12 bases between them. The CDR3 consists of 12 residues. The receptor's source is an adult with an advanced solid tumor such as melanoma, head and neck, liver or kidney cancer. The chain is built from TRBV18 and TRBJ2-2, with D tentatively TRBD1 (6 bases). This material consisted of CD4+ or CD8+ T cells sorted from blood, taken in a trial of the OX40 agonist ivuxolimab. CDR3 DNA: TGTGCCATCAACAGGGCGTCCGGGGAGCTGTTTTTT. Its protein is CAINRASGELFF.